This is a list of T cell receptor beta chains from one sample in a study of blood T cells in healthy people across ages. TCRdb reprocessed the 5' RACE reads via MiXCR and lists one record per CDR3 protein. The table lists 1.5 million to 2 million distinct CDR3 sequences, around half of them singletons. Sequencing used blood. The origin of the receptors is a woman aged 40 to 50 in good health. Each CDR3 is given with its conserved first and last residue. D genes are given only for firm matches. Size tells how often a clone was seen (once, few, many) or the class of an expanded clone, and some rows leave it out.

NA	TRBV29-1	NA	TRBJ2-7	CSVSGAATYEQYF	TGCAGCGTCTCCGGGGCCGCAACCTACGAGCAGTACTTC
NA	TRBV27	TRBD1	TRBJ2-7	CASKGTGGEQYF	TGTGCCAGCAAGGGGACAGGGGGCGAGCAGTACTTC
NA	TRBV27	NA	TRBJ1-4	CASSLFSQEKLFF	TGTGCCAGCAGTTTATTCTCTCAGGAAAAACTGTTTTTT
NA	TRBV20-1	NA	TRBJ2-4	CSARSGAKNIQYF	TGCAGTGCTAGATCCGGGGCCAAAAACATTCAGTACTTC
NA	TRBV12-3/TRBV12-4	TRBD2	TRBJ2-5	CASSLRGGPGGQETQYF	TGTGCCAGCAGTTTACGGGGTGGGCCGGGGGGCCAAGAGACCCAGTACTTC
many	TRBV4-2	TRBD2	TRBJ2-1	CASSQDASGGSNEQFF	TGTGCCAGCAGCCAAGATGCTAGCGGGGGTTCAAATGAGCAGTTCTTC
few	TRBV5-1	NA	TRBJ2-7	CASSPDMSYEQYF	TGCGCCAGCAGCCCAGACATGAGCTACGAGCAGTACTTC
NA	TRBV4-2	NA	TRBJ1-5	CASSQGGPDIQPQHF	TGTGCCAGCAGCCAAGGTGGGCCAGATATTCAGCCCCAGCATTTT
few	TRBV7-9	TRBD2	TRBJ2-1	CASTVTSGGLINYNEQFF	TGTGCCAGCACCGTGACTAGCGGGGGGCTCATAAACTACAATGAGCAGTTCTTC
NA	TRBV6-2/TRBV6-3	NA	TRBJ1-6	CASSVQARGNSPLHF	TGTGCCAGCAGTGTACAGGCTCGGGGGAATTCACCCCTCCACTTT
NA	TRBV4-3	NA	TRBJ2-1	CASSQENRGRSYNEQFF	TGCGCCAGCAGCCAAGAAAACCGAGGGAGATCCTACAATGAGCAGTTCTTC
NA	TRBV7-9	TRBD1	TRBJ1-5	CASSSSGTGGLSNQPQHF	TGTGCCAGCAGCTCTAGCGGGACAGGGGGCTTAAGCAATCAGCCCCAGCATTTT
few	TRBV28	TRBD2	TRBJ2-5	CASSEERLAGGETQYF	TGTGCCAGCAGCGAGGAGAGACTAGCGGGGGGAGAGACCCAGTACTTC
NA	TRBV20-1	NA	TRBJ2-5	CSARAPGAETQYF	TGCAGTGCTAGAGCCCCGGGGGCGGAGACCCAGTACTTC
once	TRBV10-1	NA	TRBJ2-7	CASSESTDDEQYF	TGCGCCAGCAGTGAGTCGACAGACGACGAGCAGTACTTC
NA	TRBV5-1	TRBD1	TRBJ1-1	CASSLALQGETTEAFF	TGCGCCAGCAGCTTGGCCTTACAGGGGGAAACCACTGAAGCTTTCTTT
NA	TRBV25-1	NA	TRBJ2-3	CASSTTSLPHTDTQYF	TGTGCCAGCAGTACAACTTCCCTACCTCACACAGATACGCAGTATTTT
NA	TRBV20-1	NA	TRBJ1-5	CSAPDEPNQPQHF	TGCAGTGCTCCGGACGAGCCGAATCAGCCCCAGCATTTT
NA	TRBV18	NA	TRBJ2-4	CASSIGGGFGIQYF	TGTGCCAGCTCAATAGGAGGTGGGTTCGGCATTCAGTACTTC
NA	TRBV6-6	NA	TRBJ2-7	CASSYFQTPYEQYF	TGTGCCAGCAGTTACTTCCAGACACCTTACGAGCAGTACTTC
few	TRBV27	NA	TRBJ1-1	CASSLIGGTEAFF	TGTGCCAGCAGCCTTATAGGTGGGACTGAAGCTTTCTTT
NA	TRBV20-1	NA	TRBJ2-5	CSARSRRGTIEETQYF	TGCAGTGCTAGATCGCGAAGGGGCACCATCGAAGAGACCCAGTACTTC
once	TRBV20-1	NA	TRBJ2-5	CSARDLRGLRETQYF	TGCAGTGCTAGAGATTTGCGGGGGCTGAGAGAGACCCAGTACTTC
once	TRBV12-3/TRBV12-4	TRBD2	TRBJ2-2	CASSLNSGGAPGELFF	TGTGCCAGCAGTTTGAATAGCGGGGGGGCCCCCGGGGAGCTGTTTTTT
NA	TRBV20-1	TRBD1	TRBJ2-3	CSAITGGPRTDTQYF	TGCAGTGCGATTACAGGGGGCCCGAGGACAGATACGCAGTATTTT
NA	TRBV28	TRBD1	TRBJ2-7	CATRRQGEQYF	TGTGCCACGCGTAGACAGGGCGAGCAGTACTTC
NA	TRBV28	NA	TRBJ1-2	CASSSPGTASYGHTF	TGTGCCAGCAGCAGTCCCGGGACTGCAAGCTATGGCCACACCTTC
NA	TRBV6-2/TRBV6-3	NA	TRBJ2-3	CASSPYRRESTDTQYF	TGTGCCAGCAGCCCGTACAGACGGGAAAGCACAGATACGCAGTATTTT
NA	TRBV24-1	NA	TRBJ2-3	CATSESQGVAQYF	TGTGCCACCAGTGAATCACAGGGAGTCGCGCAGTATTTT
NA	TRBV12-3/TRBV12-4	NA	TRBJ1-6	CASSLAGNTSPLHF	TGTGCCAGCAGTTTAGCAGGGAATACTTCACCCCTCCACTTT
NA	TRBV10-3	TRBD1	TRBJ2-7	CTISESRTGSYEQYF	TGTACCATCAGTGAGTCCCGGACAGGGTCTTACGAGCAGTACTTC
NA	TRBV6-2/TRBV6-3	TRBD2	TRBJ2-7	CASSYSTSGDFSDEQYF	TGTGCCAGCAGTTACTCGACTAGCGGGGATTTCAGCGACGAGCAGTACTTC
NA	TRBV5-1	NA	TRBJ2-7	CASSSAEPSYEQYF	TGCGCCAGCAGCAGTGCAGAACCTTCCTACGAGCAGTACTTC
NA	TRBV25-1	TRBD1	TRBJ2-4	CASSALQGEHKNIQYF	TGTGCCAGCAGTGCTCTCCAGGGGGAACATAAAAACATTCAGTACTTC
NA	TRBV11-2	TRBD2	TRBJ2-5	CASSLHPRLAGGRSETQYF	TGTGCCAGCAGCTTACATCCGCGACTAGCGGGGGGGCGATCAGAGACCCAGTACTTC
NA	TRBV20-1	NA	TRBJ2-7	CSARGGSTNEQYF	TGCAGTGCTAGAGGTGGCAGTACCAATGAGCAGTACTTC
NA	TRBV15	NA	TRBJ2-1	CATTDGRHEQFF	TGTGCCACCACGGACGGTAGGCATGAGCAGTTCTTC
few	TRBV20-1	NA	TRBJ2-3	CSARVSIGGSRDTQYF	TGCAGTGCTAGAGTCAGCATCGGGGGCTCAAGAGATACGCAGTATTTT
NA	TRBV6-2/TRBV6-3	TRBD1	TRBJ2-5	CASRYPGQGRETQYF	TGTGCCAGCAGATACCCGGGACAGGGCCGGGAGACCCAGTACTTC
NA	TRBV6-2/TRBV6-3	NA	TRBJ1-1	CASSYYGPAGTEAFF	TGTGCCAGCAGTTACTACGGGCCCGCGGGGACTGAAGCTTTCTTT
NA	TRBV18	NA	TRBJ1-4	CASSPDHKNEKLFF	TGTGCCAGCTCACCGGATCACAAGAATGAAAAACTGTTTTTT
NA	TRBV4-2	NA	TRBJ1-1	CASSQDLDSQTEAFF	TGTGCCAGCAGCCAAGATCTTGACAGCCAGACTGAAGCTTTCTTT
NA	TRBV4-1	NA	TRBJ1-2	CASSQDDWTPSYGYTF	TGCGCCAGCAGCCAAGATGATTGGACACCATCGTATGGCTACACCTTC
few	TRBV13	NA	TRBJ2-7	CASSAGRGAYEQYF	TGTGCCAGCAGCGCGGGCAGGGGAGCCTACGAGCAGTACTTC
NA	TRBV10-3	TRBD1	TRBJ2-5	CAIGVGRGQGQETQYF	TGTGCCATCGGGGTGGGACGTGGACAGGGGCAAGAGACCCAGTACTTC